One sample yielded the 6 T cell receptor beta chains listed below, sequenced in a study of blood T cells in healthy people across ages (dated by TCRdb to the mid-2010s). Library generation was performed with 5' RACE. TCRdb lists the instrument as Illumina HiSeq 2500. A second roughly 7 to 11 cycle PCR used a sample-barcoded 5' primer and a J-beta primer mix. The public sequencing data were trimmed at Q25 with fastp and processed into clonotypes with MiXCR by TCRdb, which kept only in-frame beta chains. All rows with the same CDR3 protein become a single entry with the most common DNA and genes. The sample table shows 650,000 to 800,000 distinct CDR3 sequences, and under 45% are seen once. Of the sample, around 18% falls within the top ten clones. Sequencing used blood. These receptors were taken from a man in his fifties or sixties in good health.

The chain is built from TRBV19 and TRBJ1-1; D is undetermined. The CDR3 spans 14 residues. Trimming stripped 3 bases from V and 3 bases from J, with 11 bases between. In germline, CDR1 is LNHDA, CDR2 SQIVND (reference sequence). CDR3 in DNA: TGTGCCAGTAGTATTCGGGGAGGTGACACTGAAGCTTTCTTT. Encoded protein: CASSIRGGDTEAFF. The whole variable domain, remainder taken from reference TRBV19 and TRBJ1-1, is DGGITQSPKYLFRKEGQNVTLSCEQNLNHDAMYWYRQDPGQGLRLIYYSQIVNDFQKGDIAEGYSVSREKKESFPLTVTSAQKNPTAFYLCASSIRGGDTEAFFGQGTRLTVV.

The chain is built from TRBV7-8 and TRBJ1-1, with 10 bases matching TRBD1. Germline trimming cut 5 bases from V and 0 bases from J; bases unmatched to any gene: 9. CDR3 size: 17 residues. Germline values: CDR1 SGHVS, CDR2 FQNEAQ. The CDR3 nucleotides are TGTGCCAGCAGCCCCGGGACAGGGGACCCCATGAACACTGAAGCTTTCTTT. Translation gives CASSPGTGDPMNTEAFF.

The rearrangement links TRBV5-6 to TRBJ2-7; TRBD1 matches 7 bases. There are 14 residues in the CDR3. V trimming: 4 bases; J trimming: 5 bases; junction bases outside the gene matches: 9. Germline CDR1 reads SGHDT; CDR2 reads YYEEEE. Here the CDR3 DNA reads TGTGCCAGCAGCCAGGGACAGCCCAGACACGAGCAGTACTTC. It translates to CASSQGQPRHEQYF.

The chain combines TRBV29-1 with TRBJ1-2; 7 bases match TRBD1. Looked up from germline, CDR1 is SQVTM and CDR2 is ANQGSEA. The CDR3 extends over 13 amino acids. J lost 1 base, V lost 4 bases, and 3 bases had no gene match. The CDR3 DNA reads as TGCAGCGTTGGACAGGGAGTTAACTATGGCTACACCTTC. Its translation: CSVGQGVNYGYTF.

This clonotype was observed a few times. The chain couples TRBV20-1 to TRBJ2-3; D is unclear. Germline V gene data show CDR1 as DFQATT and CDR2 as SNEGSKA (reference sequence). The CDR3 sequence is 12 residues long. The V gene lost 8 bases and the J gene lost 5 bases, with 14 bases spanning the gap. CDR3 amino acids: CSLVYSGDTQYF. The CDR3 coding sequence is TGCAGTCTCGTTTACTCTGGAGATACGCAGTATTTT.

The chain is built from TRBV20-1 and TRBJ2-7, with 12 bases that match TRBD1. CDR1 is DFQATT and CDR2 is SNEGSKA in the germline V gene (reference sequence). This CDR3 has 15 amino acids. The V gene end was trimmed by 3 bases and the J gene end by 2 bases; junction bases not matched to a gene: 5. This CDR3 reads CSARSRDRGPYEQYF. In nucleotides, the CDR3 is TGCAGTGCTAGGTCCAGGGACAGGGGGCCCTACGAGCAGTACTTC.